These 26 T cell receptor beta chains were sequenced from one sample in a study of blood T cell repertoires in COVID-19. This table comes from immunoSEQ multiplex PCR, and its TCRdb copy is limited to in-frame clones, with some not included. Of 400,000 to 550,000 clones listed, about 89% are singletons. The sample consisted of peripheral blood. The origin of the receptors is a woman aged 25 to 39 with acute or convalescent COVID-19.

The CDR3 sequence: CSVDRAGTEAFF. Here the CDR3 DNA reads TGCAGCGTAGACAGGGCGGGCACTGAAGCTTTCTTT. This chain connects TRBV29-1 to TRBJ1-1; 7 bases align to TRBD1. Germline V gene sequence: CDR1 SQVTM, CDR2 ANQGSEA. The V segment lost 6 bases and the J segment 4 bases; nucleotides outside the gene matches: 5. This CDR3 spans 12 amino acids.

The chain employs TRBV24-1 and TRBJ1-5; D is perhaps TRBD1 (5 bases). V dropped 10 bases and J dropped 6 bases, with 15 bases sitting between them. This CDR3 comprises 13 residues. Germline V gene data show CDR1 as KGHDR and CDR2 as SFDVKD. CDR3 nucleotides: TGTGCCACGTCGGCAGGGATTAGTCAGCCCCAGCATTTT. Translated, it gives CATSAGISQPQHF.

The table lists this clone with a count of one. The chain employs TRBV2 and TRBJ2-4; TRBD2 is a possible D gene (7 bases). This CDR3 contains 15 residues. The germline V and J ends were trimmed by 8 bases and 0 bases, with 14 bases remaining between them. Germline-derived CDR1 and CDR2 are SNHLY and FYNNEI. The chain's CDR3 is CASGRGALAKNIQYF. CDR3 DNA sequence: TGTGCCAGCGGGAGGGGGGCTCTAGCCAAAAACATTCAGTACTTC. Variable domain in full (rest from reference TRBV2 and TRBJ2-4): EPEVTQTPSHQVTQMGQEVILRCVPISNHLYFYWYRQILGQKVEFLVSFYNNEISEKSEIFDDQFSVERPDGSNFTLKIRSTKLEDSAMYFCASGRGALAKNIQYFGAGTRLSVL.

The chain carries TRBV5-1 and TRBJ2-2, with D maybe TRBD1 (7 bases). The length of the CDR3 is 15 residues. Germline V gives CDR1 SGHRS, CDR2 YFSETQ. The V end was cut by 5 bases, the J end by 1 base, with 12 bases between. The CDR3, as DNA: TGCGCCAGCAGGCGGGACAGCTTGAACACCGGGGAGCTGTTTTTT. It encodes CASRRDSLNTGELFF.

This clone has just a few counts. The chain links TRBV6-4 to TRBJ2-3; TRBD2 matches at 8 bases. This CDR3 spans 14 amino acids. Germline-derived CDR1 and CDR2 are MRHNA and SNTAGT. V was clipped by 3 bases and J by 1 base; unmatched bases: 0. Written as DNA, the CDR3 is TGTGCCAGCAGTGAGCGGGGGGGCACAGATACGCAGTATTTT. It encodes CASSERGGTDTQYF.

This chain links TRBV9 with TRBJ2-6; tentatively, D is TRBD2 (7 bases). Trimming stripped 1 base from V and 0 bases from J, with 20 bases between. Germline CDR1 reads SGDLS; CDR2 reads YYNGEE. The CDR3 is 20 amino acids. The CDR3 is CASSVYNREGGDSGANVLTF. Here the CDR3 DNA reads TGTGCCAGCAGCGTATATAACAGGGAGGGTGGAGACTCTGGGGCCAACGTCCTGACTTTC.

This chain connects TRBV5-5 to TRBJ1-1; TRBD1 is a possible D gene (6 bases). This CDR3 comprises 13 residues. Germline V CDR1 and CDR2: SGHKS, YYEKEE (reference sequence). V lost 1 base to trimming and J lost 6 bases, with 10 bases between them. The CDR3 region is CASSLLGTPEAFF. The CDR3 coding sequence is TGTGCCAGCAGCTTGTTGGGGACACCTGAAGCTTTCTTT.

The chain is built from TRBV2 and TRBJ2-3; D remains unclear. The CDR3 is 11 residues long. Germline lookup yields CDR1 SNHLY and CDR2 FYNNEI. V was trimmed by 5 bases and J by 5 bases, leaving 5 bases between them. CDR3 residues: CASSLEDTQYF. The CDR3 DNA reads as TGTGCCAGCAGTTTAGAAGATACGCAGTATTTT.

This sequence joins TRBV4-1 and TRBJ2-1, with D possibly being TRBD1 (6 bases). The CDR3 is 15 residues long. Germline V lookup: CDR1 MGHRA, CDR2 YSYEKL. Trimming took off 3 bases at V and 7 bases at J, with 16 bases between the two ends. The CDR3 DNA follows: TGCGCCAGCAGCCAGGGGGCCGAGAGTAGGAATGAGCAGTTCTTC. Its protein is CASSQGAESRNEQFF.

In this sample, this clone turned up once. The V and J genes are TRBV19 and TRBJ1-1; 11 nucleotides match TRBD1. Trimming cost V 5 bases and J 0 bases; bases outside gene matches: 5. The CDR3 runs to 16 residues. Germline values: CDR1 LNHDA, CDR2 SQIVND (reference sequence). The CDR3 loop reads CASSFKGQGVNTEAFF. CDR3 in DNA: TGTGCCAGTAGTTTCAAGGGACAGGGGGTGAACACTGAAGCTTTCTTT.

This clone was counted a single time. The genes are TRBV4-1 and TRBJ1-4; 9 bases line up with TRBD1. This CDR3 is 15 amino acids long. V was pared by 3 bases and J by 11 bases, with 10 bases of the junction left unmatched. Germline V gene lookup returns CDR1 MGHRA and CDR2 YSYEKL. The CDR3 here is CASSHPPGQGGKLFF. CDR3 nucleotides: TGCGCCAGCAGCCACCCCCCGGGACAGGGTGGGAAACTGTTTTTT.

J is TRBJ2-3 and V is TRBV24-1, with unresolved D. The ends were cut back, 4 bases at V and 1 base at J, with 5 bases in the middle. The CDR3 covers 13 residues. The germline V gene has CDR1 KGHDR and CDR2 SFDVKD. This CDR3 is CATSEAGTDTQYF. DNA for the CDR3: TGTGCCACCAGTGAGGCAGGCACAGATACGCAGTATTTT.

V is TRBV19 and J is TRBJ1-4, with no clear D. CDR3 length: 15 residues. V lost 3 bases and J lost 2, with 10 bases in between. Per germline, CDR1 LNHDA and CDR2 SQIVND (reference sequence). Here the CDR3 DNA reads TGTGCCAGTAGTATCCTTGGCTCCACTAATGAAAAACTGTTTTTT. Amino acids: CASSILGSTNEKLFF.

This sequence joins TRBV5-1 and TRBJ2-7, with D possibly being TRBD2 (6 bases). From germline, CDR1 is SGHRS and CDR2 YFSETQ. The CDR3 sequence is 15 residues long. V lost 1 base, J lost 5 bases, and 16 bases lay in between. This chain's CDR3 is CASSLRGGEVDEQYF. The CDR3 region has the DNA TGCGCCAGCAGCTTGAGAGGCGGGGAGGTGGACGAGCAGTACTTC.

This rearrangement joins TRBV7-2 to TRBJ2-3, with D tentatively TRBD2 (5 bases). Trimming removed 5 bases at V and 6 bases at J, with 12 bases between. The germline V gene has CDR1 SGHTA and CDR2 FQGNSA. CDR3 size: 13 residues. CDR3 sequence: CASSPVRADTQYF. In DNA form, the CDR3 reads TGTGCCAGCAGCCCGGTGCGGGCGGATACGCAGTATTTT.

This clone was counted a single time. The rearrangement links TRBV5-4 to TRBJ1-1, with D unclear. Germline CDR1 reads SGHNT; CDR2 reads YYREEE (reference sequence). V dropped 4 bases and J dropped 1 base, with 8 bases sitting between them. This CDR3 comprises 13 residues. The CDR3 is CASSDESNTEAFF. DNA for the CDR3: TGTGCCAGCAGCGATGAGTCGAACACTGAAGCTTTCTTT.

The chain employs TRBV4-2 and TRBJ2-7; D gene unclear. The V and J ends lost 0 bases and 3 bases respectively, with 12 bases between them. CDR3 size: 15 residues. The germline V gene encodes CDR1 LGHNA and CDR2 YNFKEQ. CDR3 in amino acids: CASSQDFGGVYEQYF. The DNA of the CDR3 is TGTGCCAGCAGCCAAGATTTCGGCGGTGTCTACGAGCAGTACTTC.

This clone has just one count. The chain uses TRBV30 and TRBJ2-2; tentatively, D is TRBD1 (6 bases). The CDR3 extends over 14 amino acids. Per the germline V gene, CDR1 is GTSNPN and CDR2 is SVGIG (reference sequence). Trimming took 4 bases from V and 6 from J, leaving 15 bases between them. The CDR3 protein is CAWIRQAPAGELFF. The CDR3 nucleotides read TGTGCCTGGATAAGACAGGCGCCGGCCGGGGAGCTGTTTTTT.

V usage is TRBV2 and J usage is TRBJ1-1, with a possible D match to TRBD1 (6 bases). V lost 6 bases to trimming and J lost 4 bases, with 18 bases between them. CDR1 is SNHLY, CDR2 FYNNEI, per germline. This CDR3 is 15 amino acids long. CDR3 DNA: TGTGCCAGCAGGAGGACGTCCCCCAGGGGCACTGAAGCTTTCTTT. Amino acids: CASRRTSPRGTEAFF.

The rearrangement links TRBV6-2 or TRBV6-3 to TRBJ2-7, with D unclear. CDR1 and CDR2 (germline): MNHEY, SVGEGT. Trimming cost V 2 bases and J 6 bases, with 14 bases left between them. This CDR3 spans 14 amino acids. The CDR3 spells CASSYLGPGREQYF. The CDR3 coding sequence is TGTGCCAGCAGTTACCTGGGCCCAGGCCGCGAGCAGTACTTC.

This clone came up once. The V call is TRBV7-2, the J call TRBJ1-6; 7 bases line up with TRBD1. With V trimmed by 3 bases and J by 8 bases, 4 bases remained unmatched. From germline, CDR1 is SGHTA and CDR2 FQGNSA. This CDR3 has 14 residues. The CDR3 loop reads CASSFLRGYSPLHF. The CDR3 DNA reads TGTGCCAGCAGCTTTCTCAGGGGGTATTCACCCCTCCACTTT. Full variable domain (rest looked up from reference TRBV7-2 and TRBJ1-6): GAGVSQSPSNKVTEKGKDVELRCDPISGHTALYWYRQSLGQGLEFLIYFQGNSAPDKSGLPSDRFSAERTGGSVSTLTIQRTQQEDSAVYLCASSFLRGYSPLHFGNGTRLTVT.

This clone came up a few times. The rearrangement joins TRBV5-6 to TRBJ2-3, with TRBD1 identical over 7 bases. Germline V gene data show CDR1 as SGHDT and CDR2 as YYEEEE. Trimming took 4 bases from V and 4 from J; bases not matched to a gene: 9. This CDR3 contains 15 residues. The CDR3 loop reads CASSPMGQPADTQYF. CDR3 in DNA: TGTGCCAGCAGCCCGATGGGACAGCCGGCAGATACGCAGTATTTT.

The chain couples TRBV29-1 to TRBJ2-1, with TRBD2 matching 12 bases. The CDR3 has 13 amino acids. V was pared by 7 bases and J by 4 bases, with 2 bases of the junction left unmatched. Germline loops: CDR1 SQVTM, CDR2 ANQGSEA. CDR3 DNA: TGCAGCGCTGGACTAGCGGGGTACAATGAGCAGTTCTTC. Translated: CSAGLAGYNEQFF.

This clone was detected only once. The rearrangement joins TRBV5-4 to TRBJ2-2, with 8 bases matching TRBD2. Trimming cost V 5 bases and J 3 bases; bases outside gene matches: 6. Germline assignment: CDR1 SGHNT and CDR2 YYREEE (reference sequence). The CDR3 is made up of 15 amino acids. Written as DNA, the CDR3 is TGTGCCAGCAGTTCTCGGGGGGGCGACACCGGGGAGCTGTTTTTT. This sequence encodes CASSSRGGDTGELFF.

The chain uses TRBV7-8 and TRBJ1-5; 7 positions match TRBD1. Germline lookup yields CDR1 SGHVS and CDR2 FQNEAQ. CDR3 length: 15 amino acids. Unmatched junction bases numbered 2, after V lost 3 bases and J lost 0 bases. DNA for the CDR3: TGTGCCAGCAGCTTTGGGACAGTTAGCAATCAGCCCCAGCATTTT. Its translation: CASSFGTVSNQPQHF.

The gene calls are TRBV24-1 and TRBJ2-3, with D tentatively TRBD1 (5 bases). CDR1 is KGHDR and CDR2 is SFDVKD in the germline V gene. V was pared by 3 bases and J by 3 bases, with 12 bases between. CDR3 length: 15 residues. The CDR3, as DNA: TGTGCCACCAGTGATGGGCAGGGTGCGACAGATACGCAGTATTTT. It yields the protein CATSDGQGATDTQYF.